This TCR beta chain stems from a study of blood T cell repertoires in COVID-19 (dated by TCRdb to about 2020). In terms of the full investigation: Samples covering the acute and convalescent phases of COVID-19 were provided by collaborators in the United States, Italy and Spain. The prospective study material was composed of cDNA or gDNA derived from T cells, B-cell-depleted T cells, or PBMCs. Subjects who had been exposed to COVID-19, were actively infected with it, or had recovered from it provided the deeply sampled blood TCRbeta repertoires that made up the dataset. The repertoires were released in a freely available public database intended as a resource for research on the immune response to SARS-CoV-2. The samples were drawn from the first 160 participants of the ongoing ImmuneRACE study and from 1,254 subjects provided by 6 global collaborators. Nearly every sample came with metadata listing a de-identified subject ID, COVID-19 status, age in years and sex. Where available, HLA class I and class II types were obtained from metadata supplied by the sample provider rather than from assay-based typing. General findings and caveats noted by the study authors: The quantity of clinical and demographic metadata differed by source and by participant and was supplied without curation.

A remark on this clone: Its antigen remains unidentified. Qualities for individual bases were not recorded, and no much larger clone is one base off.

Collaborating institutions collected whole blood in K2EDTA tubes following their own protocols. For TCRbeta analysis, collaborators shipped samples in one of three forms: frozen whole blood, isolated PBMCs, or DNA extracted from either of those sample types. TCRbeta CDR3 regions were amplified from genomic DNA using the immunoSEQ Assay, a bias-controlled multiplex PCR. On the authors' methods: Nucleated cell counts per sample were estimated from amplification of reference gene primers within the assay. To quantify the absolute abundance of each unique TCRbeta CDR3 rearrangement, sequence reads were collapsed and filtered. For each sample, productive Simpson clonality was calculated by taking the square root of Simpson's diversity index across productive rearrangements. Imported from immuneACCESS, the table was reduced by TCRdb to in-frame sequences with V and J called. These copies leave out some clones; in studies compared against another copy, an unresolved V gene accounts for under half, and the cause of the remainder is not known. The D gene and trimming were derived from the DNA, and the V and J assignments and clone size from that table. In this sample the table shows approximately 24,000 clones, 92% of which occur a single time. Around 1.9% of the sample belongs to the ten largest clones.

CDR1 and CDR2 were assigned from the germline V gene as MGHRA and YSYEKL. Trimming takes 2 bases off V and 0 bases off J; junction bases not matched to a gene: 9. The cysteine opens and the phenylalanine closes a CDR3 of 18 amino acids. Of all the DNA, just the CDR3 is kept, 54 bases in frame from base 1. The V and J genes are TRBV4-1 and TRBJ2-5; TRBD2 agrees with 10 junctional bases. Sequenced: peripheral blood. This TCR was sampled from a human donor in a cohort sampled during active COVID-19. The DNA sequence is TGCGCCAGCAGCCAACGCCTAGCGGGAGAGGAATACCAAGAGACCCAGTACTTC. This is translated as CASSQRLAGEEYQETQYF.